Each of the 32 T cell receptor beta chains below was sequenced from the same sample in a study of blood T cells in healthy people across ages. Primers used in a second PCR of about 7 to 11 cycles were a sample-barcoded 5' primer and a J-beta primer mix. TCRdb re-derived calls from the 5' RACE reads in MiXCR, one entry per CDR3 protein. The table records roughly 1.9 million distinct CDR3 sequences, about two fifths of them present only once. The sample taken for sequencing was blood. Source of these receptors: a human donor in good health.

The chain employs TRBV29-1 and TRBJ2-1, with TRBD1 identical over 8 bases. The CDR3 contains 13 residues. Trimming took 5 bases from V and 7 from J; bases not matched to a gene: 7. Germline V gene lookup returns CDR1 SQVTM and CDR2 ANQGSEA. CDR3 loop: CSVTSTGVNEQFF. The DNA for the CDR3 is TGCAGCGTTACCTCGACAGGGGTGAATGAGCAGTTCTTC.

The rearrangement uses TRBV7-3 and TRBJ2-1, with 8 bases lining up with TRBD1. Germline loops: CDR1 SGHTA, CDR2 FQGTGA. V gave up 1 base and J gave up 11 bases; unmatched junction bases: 7. CDR3 length equals 14 residues. The CDR3 loop reads CASSLSDRGRKQFF. Here the CDR3 DNA reads TGTGCCAGCAGCTTAAGTGACAGGGGAAGAAAGCAGTTCTTC.

Of note for this clonotype: Just one base apart from a much larger clone, this may be a read error. The chain couples TRBV27 to TRBJ2-1; 10 bases are shared with TRBD2. Germline V lookup: CDR1 MNHEY, CDR2 SMNVEV (reference sequence). CDR3 length equals 15 residues. Unmatched junction bases numbered 8, after V lost 9 bases and J lost 3 bases. The CDR3 loop reads CARPLSGGLYNEQFF. CDR3 bases: TGTGCCAGACCTCTTAGCGGGGGGCTCTACAATGAGCAGTTCTTC.

This clonotype was detected only a few times. This chain links TRBV7-8 with TRBJ1-5; D is unclear. V was clipped by 5 bases and J by 3 bases, with 11 bases between them. CDR3 size: 14 residues. Germline-derived CDR1 and CDR2 are SGHVS and FQNEAQ. The CDR3, as DNA: TGTGCCAGCAGCCCCGCCGGAAACAATCAGCCCCAGCATTTT. It specifies CASSPAGNNQPQHF.

The genes are TRBV28 and TRBJ1-2, with D perhaps matching TRBD1 (6 bases). This CDR3 has 12 amino acids. The germline V and J ends were trimmed by 1 base and 8 bases, with 8 bases remaining between them. CDR1 is MDHEN, CDR2 SYDVKM, per germline. CDR3 sequence reads: CASSLYQGGYTF. In DNA, the CDR3 is TGTGCCAGCAGTTTATACCAGGGGGGCTACACCTTC.

V is TRBV20-1 and J is TRBJ2-3, with TRBD1 as a possible D gene (5 bases). Looked up from germline, CDR1 is DFQATT and CDR2 is SNEGSKA (reference sequence). CDR3 length: 15 residues. The CDR3 spells CSFPLGATSTDTQYF. CDR3 in DNA: TGCAGCTTCCCGCTTGGGGCGACTAGCACAGATACGCAGTATTTT.

J is TRBJ1-5 and V is TRBV4-2; D call uncertain. Between the trimmed V and J ends, which lost 0 bases and 9 bases, there was a span of 9 bases. The CDR3 has 13 amino acids. Germline V CDR1 and CDR2: LGHNA, YNFKEQ. The CDR3 bases are TGTGCCAGCAGCCAAGATGAAGGGAGGCCCCAGCATTTT. Its protein is CASSQDEGRPQHF.

Concerning this clonotype: At one of its ends the junction is not consistent with the germline gene, which may arise from a read error. The CDR3 is CASSIQGGSYNKQFF. DNA of the CDR3: TGCGCCAGCAGCATTCAGGGGGGGTCCTACAATAAGCAGTTCTTC. V is TRBV5-1 and J is TRBJ2-1, with D perhaps TRBD1 or TRBD2 (7 bases each). This CDR3 is 15 amino acids long. Germline-derived CDR1 and CDR2 are SGHRS and YFSETQ.

The rearrangement links TRBV5-5 to TRBJ2-1, with a tentative D call TRBD1 (5 bases). CDR3 length: 15 amino acids. The ends were cut back, 4 bases at V and 5 bases at J, with 16 bases in the middle. CDR1 and CDR2 from the germline V gene are SGHKS and YYEKEE (reference sequence). CDR3 loop: CASSLGAQVHNEQFF. The CDR3 DNA follows: TGTGCCAGCAGCCTAGGGGCCCAGGTTCACAATGAGCAGTTCTTC. Combining the CDR3 with reference TRBV5-5 and TRBJ2-1 gives the whole variable domain DAGVTQSPTHLIKTRGQQVTLRCSPISGHKSVSWYQQVLGQGPQFIFQYYEKEERGRGNFPDRFSARQFPNYSSELNVNALLLGDSALYLCASSLGAQVHNEQFFGPGTRLTVL.

The J gene is TRBJ1-2, the V gene TRBV7-2, with 11 bases identical to TRBD1. Trimming at V came to 2 bases and at J to 3 bases, leaving 5 bases not matched to a gene. The CDR3 sequence is 16 residues long. CDR1 and CDR2 (germline): SGHTA, FQGNSA. For the CDR3, the DNA is TGTGCCAGCAGCTTAATCAGGACAGGGGGCGACTATGGCTACACCTTC. It encodes CASSLIRTGGDYGYTF. Full variable domain (remainder filled in from reference TRBV7-2 and TRBJ1-2): GAGVSQSPSNKVTEKGKDVELRCDPISGHTALYWYRQSLGQGLEFLIYFQGNSAPDKSGLPSDRFSAERTGGSVSTLTIQRTQQEDSAVYLCASSLIRTGGDYGYTFGSGTRLTVV.

The V gene is TRBV25-1, the J gene TRBJ2-5, with TRBD2 identical over 7 bases. This CDR3 region has 13 residues. Trimming removed 1 base from V and 4 bases from J; junction bases left unmatched: 0. CDR1 is MGHDK and CDR2 is SYGVNS in the germline V gene. CDR3: CASSEWGGETQYF. Written as DNA, the CDR3 is TGTGCCAGCAGTGAATGGGGGGGAGAGACCCAGTACTTC.

The chain's CDR3 is CASSLELLGGETQYF. In DNA, the CDR3 is TGTGCCAGCAGCTTAGAACTTCTTGGGGGAGAGACCCAGTACTTC. The chain recombines TRBV11-2 with TRBJ2-7, with D perhaps assigned TRBD1 or TRBD2 (5 bases each). The end of the DNA fits TRBJ2-5 better, so the J call may be wrong. There are 15 residues in the CDR3. Germline CDR1 is SGHAT and CDR2 is FQNNGV.

The sample holds many counts of this clonotype. This chain uses TRBV5-6 with TRBJ2-1; 10 nucleotides agree with TRBD2. This CDR3 is built from 16 residues. CDR1 and CDR2 from the germline V gene are SGHDT and YYEEEE. With 5 bases clipped from V and 5 bases from J, the junction kept 10 bases outside the gene matches. The CDR3 nucleotides are TGTGCCAGCAGTCTCCTCAGCGGGGGGGCGGACAATGAGCAGTTCTTC. Protein: CASSLLSGGADNEQFF.

For this clonotype: One junction end does not reproduce the germline sequence, and a read error may be involved. The chain couples TRBV5-1 to TRBJ2-1; the D gene could be TRBD1 or TRBD2 (5 bases each). The V gene's germline CDR1 is SGHRS and CDR2 YFSETQ. The CDR3 consists of 14 residues. CDR3 sequence reads: CASSLQVRGNEQFF. The CDR3, as DNA: TGTGCCAGCAGCTTACAGGTCCGGGGCAATGAGCAGTTCTTC.

The genes are TRBV20-1 and TRBJ1-5, with D possibly being TRBD1 (5 bases). Trimming removed 4 bases at V and 7 bases at J, with 14 bases between. CDR3 length: 13 amino acids. Germline loops: CDR1 DFQATT, CDR2 SNEGSKA (reference sequence). Here the CDR3 reads CSAMAGREQPQHF. The CDR3 DNA is TGCAGTGCTATGGCAGGGCGAGAACAGCCCCAGCATTTT.

The chain links TRBV28 to TRBJ2-5; TRBD1 is a possible D gene (6 bases). CDR3 length equals 15 residues. Germline V CDR1 and CDR2: MDHEN, SYDVKM. V gave up 7 bases and J gave up 5 bases, with 20 bases separating them. For the CDR3, the DNA is TGTGCCAGCATGACCAACGACAGGATCTGGGAGACCCAGTACTTC. It codes for CASMTNDRIWETQYF.

The V and J genes are TRBV20-1 and TRBJ1-4, with a possible D match to TRBD1 (5 bases). Germline V gives CDR1 DFQATT, CDR2 SNEGSKA (reference sequence). V lost 5 bases and J 5 bases, leaving 12 bases between the germline ends. The length of the CDR3 is 13 residues. The CDR3 is CSAPRGGNEKLFF. The CDR3 nucleotides read TGCAGTGCTCCCCGGGGGGGGAATGAAAAACTGTTTTTT.

This clonotype was detected a few times. The gene calls are TRBV6-2 or TRBV6-3 and TRBJ2-4; TRBD1 matches 11 bases. The J call may be in error: the DNA end matches TRBJ2-7 better. Germline assignment: CDR1 MNHEY and CDR2 SVGEGT. The CDR3 has 13 amino acids. This CDR3 reads CACTGTGGYEQYF. In nucleotides, the CDR3 is TGTGCCTGTACCGGGACAGGGGGCTACGAGCAGTACTTC.

This clonotype has more than one count but fewer than ten. This chain links TRBV7-9 with TRBJ2-1; D possibly corresponds to TRBD2 (6 bases). The CDR3 is 16 amino acids. Germline CDR1 SEHNR, CDR2 FQNEAQ (reference sequence). The V gene lost 5 bases and the J gene lost 4 bases, with 18 bases spanning the gap. CDR3 nucleotides: TGTGCCAGCAGCCCGCGAGCGGGCCCGCGGTACAATGAGCAGTTCTTC. Residues: CASSPRAGPRYNEQFF.

This clonotype has just a few counts. V is TRBV7-9 and J is TRBJ2-3; D is perhaps TRBD1 (5 bases). This CDR3 has 15 amino acids. Germline V gene lookup returns CDR1 SEHNR and CDR2 FQNEAQ (reference sequence). The ends were cut back, 5 bases at V and 1 base at J, with 13 bases in the middle. In nucleotides, the CDR3 is TGTGCCAGCAGCCCAGGGATGGGCGGCACAGATACGCAGTATTTT. Translation: CASSPGMGGTDTQYF.

This chain's CDR3 is CSVESSASNYGYTF. CDR3 in DNA: TGCAGCGTTGAGAGCAGCGCCTCTAACTATGGCTACACCTTC. This chain connects TRBV29-1 to TRBJ1-2; D ambiguous. Trimming removed 3 bases from V and 0 bases from J, with 11 bases in between. The CDR3 contains 14 residues. The germline V gene has CDR1 SQVTM and CDR2 ANQGSEA.

To note about this clonotype: At one end, the junction sequence differs from germline, possibly due to a read error. The DNA of the CDR3 is TGTACCAGCAGCCGAGGACAGGGGGATGGACCCCAGCATTTT. Its translation is CTSSRGQGDGPQHF. The chain is built from TRBV2 and TRBJ1-5; 10 bases line up with TRBD1. This CDR3 is 14 amino acids long. Per germline, CDR1 SNHLY and CDR2 FYNNEI.

A word on this clonotype: The junction differs from germline at one of its ends, possibly a read error. The J gene is TRBJ1-2, the V gene TRBV7-9; 9 nucleotides match TRBD1. Germline CDR1 reads SEHNR; CDR2 reads FQNEAQ (reference sequence). The CDR3 consists of 16 residues. The DNA for the CDR3 is TGTGCCAGCAGCCTACTACAGGGGGCGGCTAACTATGGCTGCACCTTC. Translating it yields CASSLLQGAANYGCTF. Variable domain in full (rest from reference TRBV7-9 and TRBJ1-2): DTGVSQNPRHKITKRGQNVTFRCDPISEHNRLYWYRQTLGQGPEFLTYFQNEAQLEKSRLLSDRFSAERPKGSFSTLEIQRTEQGDSAMYLCASSLLQGAANYGCTFGSGTRLTVV.

The chain joins TRBV7-9 to TRBJ2-1, with TRBD2 matching over 12 bases. The ends lost 2 bases at V and 5 bases at J; junction bases unmatched: 7. The CDR3 is made up of 17 amino acids. The germline gives CDR1 SEHNR, CDR2 FQNEAQ (reference sequence). The CDR3 reads CASSLLAGGPKDNEQFF. In DNA form, the CDR3 reads TGTGCCAGCAGCTTACTAGCGGGGGGGCCTAAAGACAATGAGCAGTTCTTC.

The rearrangement joins TRBV27 to TRBJ2-5; 9 bases map to TRBD2. V shed 3 bases and J 9 bases; nucleotides not matched to a gene: 23. The CDR3 is 19 residues long. The V gene's germline CDR1 is MNHEY and CDR2 SMNVEV (reference sequence). Here the CDR3 reads CASSLTGSGALSLAGPQYF. The CDR3 DNA reads as TGTGCCAGCAGTTTGACAGGGTCAGGAGCTTTGTCACTAGCGGGTCCCCAGTACTTC.

The CDR3 nucleotides are TGTGCCAGCAGCTTAGAGGGTCGTGGCATTGGCTACACCTTC. Its translation is CASSLEGRGIGYTF. The chain has TRBV7-2 and TRBJ1-2; no clear D. This CDR3 is 14 amino acids long. The V end lost 1 base, the J end lost 7 bases, and 13 bases lay between the germline ends. Germline assignment: CDR1 SGHTA and CDR2 FQGNSA.

This sequence joins TRBV4-1 and TRBJ2-1; D may be TRBD1 or TRBD2 (6 bases each). V lost 3 bases and J 9 bases, leaving 15 bases between the germline ends. The germline gives CDR1 MGHRA, CDR2 YSYEKL. The CDR3 is 14 amino acids. This chain's CDR3 is CASSQEGHASEQFF. In DNA, the CDR3 is TGCGCCAGCAGCCAGGAGGGACATGCAAGTGAGCAGTTCTTC.

This clonotype has just a few counts. The genes are TRBV12-3 or TRBV12-4 and TRBJ2-7, with 7 positions matching TRBD1. V dropped 6 bases and J dropped 7; count of bases not matched to a gene: 9. The CDR3 loop spans 13 amino acids. As DNA, the CDR3 is TGTGCCAGCAGCCTTGACAGGGAATTTGAGCAGTACTTC. It is translated as CASSLDREFEQYF.

The V gene is TRBV5-1, the J gene TRBJ1-5; D might be TRBD1 (5 bases). CDR1 is SGHRS and CDR2 is YFSETQ in the germline V gene. This CDR3 is built from 15 residues. V dropped 2 bases and J dropped 7 bases, with 16 bases sitting between them. The CDR3 protein is CASSFETGVGQPQHF. The CDR3 DNA reads as TGCGCCAGCAGCTTCGAAACGGGGGTAGGGCAGCCCCAGCATTTT. Full variable domain (outside the CDR3, taken from reference TRBV5-1 and TRBJ1-5): KAGVTQTPRYLIKTRGQQVTLSCSPISGHRSVSWYQQTPGQGLQFLFEYFSETQRNKGNFPGRFSGRQFSNSRSEMNVSTLELGDSALYLCASSFETGVGQPQHFGDGTRLSIL.

V usage is TRBV20-1 and J usage is TRBJ1-2, with 8 bases fitting TRBD1. The CDR3 is made up of 16 amino acids. V trimming: 4 bases; J trimming: 1 base; junction bases outside the gene matches: 11. Germline V gene lookup returns CDR1 DFQATT and CDR2 SNEGSKA (reference sequence). In nucleotides, the CDR3 is TGCAGTGCTACCGGGACAGGTTTGCCCTATAACTATGGCTACACCTTC. It codes for CSATGTGLPYNYGYTF.

The chain combines TRBV20-1 with TRBJ2-3, with D maybe TRBD2 (6 bases). In germline, CDR1 is DFQATT, CDR2 SNEGSKA (reference sequence). The CDR3 runs to 15 residues. V gave up 1 base and J gave up 4 bases, with 15 bases separating them. CDR3 DNA sequence: TGCAGTGCTAGAGGCCGCGGGGAAGGGGCAGATACGCAGTATTTT. It translates to CSARGRGEGADTQYF.

This clonotype has only one observation. The V call is TRBV6-4, the J call TRBJ2-4; 7 bases are shared with TRBD2. Unmatched junction bases numbered 21, after V lost 4 bases and J lost 3 bases. The CDR3 has 20 residues. CDR1 is MRHNA and CDR2 is SNTAGT in the germline V gene. CDR3 sequence reads: CASSGSLLAPRGEFKNIQYF. CDR3 DNA: TGTGCCAGCAGTGGCTCCCTGCTTGCCCCACGGGGGGAATTCAAAAACATTCAGTACTTC.